What follows are 5 T cell receptor beta chains derived from one specimen sequenced in a study of CXCR3-negative and CXCR3-positive naive CD8 T cells. Each TRB cDNA library was prepared by 5' RACE (with UMI labels). TCRdb reprocessed the 5' RACE reads, with one entry per CDR3 protein and no DNA. This table lists some 130,000 distinct CDR3 sequences. Source material: naive CXCR3- CD8+ T cells from blood. The subset was: CD45RO-CCR7+CD27+CD95- naive CD8+ T cells lacking CXCR3 (TNR3-). The receptors were sampled from a human donor in good health. Some clones in this sample may be carry-over from other donors' samples.

The chain employs TRBV15 and TRBJ2-1; TCRdb's D call, TRBD1, is unchecked because there is no DNA. Germline CDR1 is LNHNV and CDR2 is YYDKDF (reference sequence). The CDR3 is made up of 12 amino acids. The CDR3 spells CATSRAGRVQFF.

This chain connects TRBV12-5 to TRBJ1-1; the D gene TCRdb calls, TRBD1, cannot be checked with no DNA. CDR1 is LGHNT, CDR2 FRNRAP, per germline. There are 18 residues in the CDR3. The CDR3 here is CASGLVPSGQGWGTEAFF.

The rearrangement uses TRBV7-8 and TRBJ1-2; the D gene TCRdb calls, TRBD1, cannot be checked with no DNA. The CDR3 has 15 amino acids. CDR1 is SGHVS and CDR2 is FQNEAQ in the germline V gene. CDR3 loop: CASSLWGGANYGYTF.

The V and J genes are TRBV28 and TRBJ2-7; TCRdb's assignment of TRBD1 cannot be checked, as there is no DNA. Germline V gives CDR1 MDHEN, CDR2 SYDVKM. CDR3 length: 15 residues. CDR3 sequence: CASSTGEGGRDEQYF.

This chain joins TRBV7-8 and TRBJ2-2. There are 12 residues in the CDR3. Looked up from germline, CDR1 is SGHVS and CDR2 is FQNEAQ. The CDR3 sequence: CASSPMTGELFF.